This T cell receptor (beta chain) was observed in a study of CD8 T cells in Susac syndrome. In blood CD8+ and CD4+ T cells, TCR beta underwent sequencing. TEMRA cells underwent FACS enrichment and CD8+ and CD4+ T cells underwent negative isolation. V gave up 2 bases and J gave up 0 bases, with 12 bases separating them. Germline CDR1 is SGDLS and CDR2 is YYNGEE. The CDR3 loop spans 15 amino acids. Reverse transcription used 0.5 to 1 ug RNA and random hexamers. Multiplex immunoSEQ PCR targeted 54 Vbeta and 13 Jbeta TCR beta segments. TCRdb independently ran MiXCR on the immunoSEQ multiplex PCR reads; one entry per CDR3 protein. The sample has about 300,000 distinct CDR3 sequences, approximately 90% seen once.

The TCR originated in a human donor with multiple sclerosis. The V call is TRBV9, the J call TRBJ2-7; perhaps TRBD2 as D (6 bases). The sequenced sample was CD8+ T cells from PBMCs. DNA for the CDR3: TGTGCCAGCAGCGTTTCTGGCGGGATCTCCTACGAGCAGTACTTC. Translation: CASSVSGGISYEQYF.